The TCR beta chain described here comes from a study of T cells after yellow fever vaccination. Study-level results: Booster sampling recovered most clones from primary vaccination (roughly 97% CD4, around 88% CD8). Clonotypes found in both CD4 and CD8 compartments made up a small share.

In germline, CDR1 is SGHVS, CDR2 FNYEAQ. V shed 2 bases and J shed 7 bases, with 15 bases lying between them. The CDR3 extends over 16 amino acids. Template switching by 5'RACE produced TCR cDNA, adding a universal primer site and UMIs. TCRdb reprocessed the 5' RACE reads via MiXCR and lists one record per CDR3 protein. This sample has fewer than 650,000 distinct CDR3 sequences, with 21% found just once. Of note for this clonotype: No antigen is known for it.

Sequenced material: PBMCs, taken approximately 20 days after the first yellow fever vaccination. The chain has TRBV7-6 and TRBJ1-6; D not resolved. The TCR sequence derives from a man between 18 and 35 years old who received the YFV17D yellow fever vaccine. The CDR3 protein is CASSLRRALANSPLHF. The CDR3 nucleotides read TGTGCCAGCAGCTTACGGCGAGCACTGGCAAATTCACCCCTCCACTTT.